These 13 T cell receptor beta chains originate from one sample sequenced in a study of cytomegalovirus exposure and HLA in healthy donors. PCR amplification relied on 60 Vbeta primers (plus 13 Jbeta primers). Profiling relied on immunoSEQ multiplex PCR, and the TCRdb table lists in-frame clones only, not all of them. The table includes approximately 150,000 clones, around 80% detected once. The sequencing input was PBMCs. The receptors stem from a man aged 25 to 40 in good health and CMV-seropositive.

With respect to this clone: One junction end does not reproduce the germline sequence, and a read error may be involved. The CDR3 DNA follows: TGTTCCAGCAGCTACGACAGAACCTCTGGGGCCAACGTCCTGACTTTC. Protein sequence: CSSSYDRTSGANVLTF. The V call is TRBV7-9, the J call TRBJ2-6; D might be TRBD1 (5 bases). Germline V gene data show CDR1 as SEHNR and CDR2 as FQNEAQ (reference sequence). The CDR3 is 16 residues long.

The chain joins TRBV28 to TRBJ2-7; 13 bases align to TRBD2. In germline, CDR1 is MDHEN, CDR2 SYDVKM. The CDR3 has 14 residues. V trimming: 6 bases; J trimming: 4 bases; junction bases outside the gene matches: 3. CDR3 loop: CASRGTSGAYEQYF. As DNA, the CDR3 is TGTGCCAGCAGGGGGACTAGCGGGGCTTACGAGCAGTACTTC.

Regarding this clone: At one of its ends the junction is not consistent with the germline gene, which may arise from a read error. This sequence joins TRBV4-2 and TRBJ2-2; D unclear. This CDR3 is 15 amino acids long. CDR1 is LGHNA, CDR2 YNFKEQ, per germline. The CDR3 DNA reads TGTGCCAGCAGCCAAGGGCACGTGAACCCCGGGGAGCTGTTTTTT. Translated, it gives CASSQGHVNPGELFF.

This clone was seen a few times. This sequence joins TRBV6-1 and TRBJ2-1; 11 bases align to TRBD1. Germline V CDR1 and CDR2: MNHNS, SASEGT. V shed 3 bases and J 6 bases; nucleotides not matched to a gene: 4. The CDR3 has 15 amino acids. The CDR3 DNA is TGTGCCAGCAGTGAGGGGGGACAGGGGGGCAATGAGCAGTTCTTC. Protein sequence: CASSEGGQGGNEQFF.

The V and J genes are TRBV30 and TRBJ2-7, with 13 bases fitting TRBD2. The CDR3 sequence is 16 residues long. Losses at the gene ends were 5 bases for V and 2 bases for J; bases not matched to a gene: 9. Germline values: CDR1 GTSNPN, CDR2 SVGIG (reference sequence). The CDR3 DNA follows: TGTGCCTGGGAGAAAACTAGCGGGAGGGCCACCTACGAGCAGTACTTC. It specifies CAWEKTSGRATYEQYF.

The chain recombines TRBV30 with TRBJ2-7, with D unclear. Germline loops: CDR1 GTSNPN, CDR2 SVGIG (reference sequence). The V end lost 5 bases, the J end lost 1 base, and 12 bases lay between the germline ends. This CDR3 is 13 amino acids long. CDR3 sequence reads: CAWAPAGSYEQYF. DNA of the CDR3: TGTGCCTGGGCCCCCGCCGGGTCCTACGAGCAGTACTTC.

This clone has just one count. The rearrangement uses TRBV14 and TRBJ1-6; 7 bases match TRBD1. Trimming removed 0 bases from V and 4 bases from J; junction bases left unmatched: 12. The CDR3 is made up of 19 amino acids. Germline V CDR1 and CDR2: SGHDN, FVKESK. CDR3 residues: CASSQDNFEPGQYNSPLHF. The CDR3 DNA follows: TGTGCCAGCAGCCAAGATAACTTCGAACCGGGACAGTATAATTCACCCCTCCACTTT. Variable domain in full (rest from reference TRBV14 and TRBJ1-6): EAGVTQFPSHSVIEKGQTVTLRCDPISGHDNLYWYRRVMGKEIKFLLHFVKESKQDESGMPNNRFLAERTGGTYSTLKVQPAELEDSGVYFCASSQDNFEPGQYNSPLHFGNGTRLTVT.

The chain has TRBV4-1 and TRBJ2-7, with a tentative D call TRBD2 (6 bases). The V gene's germline CDR1 is MGHRA and CDR2 YSYEKL. The CDR3 length is 16 residues. V was cut by 3 bases and J by 7 bases, with 22 bases left in between. In nucleotides, the CDR3 is TGCGCCAGCAGCCAGCTTGACGCGGGACTTCCGAGGGAGCAGTACTTC. Its translation is CASSQLDAGLPREQYF.

The chain employs TRBV4-3 and TRBJ2-5; 9 nucleotides line up with TRBD2. J lost 0 bases, V lost 3 bases, and 8 bases had no gene match. The CDR3 is 17 residues long. CDR1 and CDR2 from the germline V gene are LGHNA and YSLEER. CDR3 protein: CASSHPASGVYQETQYF. In nucleotides, the CDR3 is TGCGCCAGCAGCCATCCGGCTAGCGGGGTGTACCAAGAGACCCAGTACTTC.

There are a few counts of this clone. V gene TRBV6-5 combines with J gene TRBJ1-4; 9 nucleotides line up with TRBD1. J was trimmed by 7 bases and V by 0 bases; bases with no gene match: 3. Per germline, CDR1 MNHEY and CDR2 SVGAGI. The length of the CDR3 is 15 residues. The CDR3 nucleotides are TGTGCCAGCAGTTACTCGAACAGGGGGCTTGAAAAACTGTTTTTT. It translates to CASSYSNRGLEKLFF.

The DNA of the CDR3 is TGTGCCAGTAGTATTCGGACTAGCGAGTACCAAGAGACCCAGTACTTC. It translates to CASSIRTSEYQETQYF. The V gene is TRBV19, the J gene TRBJ2-5, with 9 bases lining up with TRBD2. Germline trimming cut 3 bases from V and 0 bases from J; bases unmatched to any gene: 5. The CDR3 consists of 16 residues. Germline V gene sequence: CDR1 LNHDA, CDR2 SQIVND (reference sequence).

This clone was found a few times. The chain uses TRBV7-9 and TRBJ1-1; D is unclear. The CDR3 totals 15 residues. V dropped 2 bases and J dropped 2 bases, with 12 bases sitting between them. Germline CDR1 and CDR2: SEHNR and FQNEAQ (reference sequence). CDR3 residues: CASSLLSGLNTEAFF. The DNA for the CDR3 is TGTGCCAGCAGCTTACTGTCAGGCCTCAACACTGAAGCTTTCTTT.

V is TRBV28 and J is TRBJ1-2, with TRBD1 identical over 7 bases. Germline CDR1 reads MDHEN; CDR2 reads SYDVKM. Germline trimming cut 6 bases from V and 2 bases from J; bases unmatched to any gene: 6. The CDR3 sequence is 14 residues long. CDR3 residues: CASSRQGENYGYTF. The CDR3 nucleotides are TGTGCCAGCAGCCGACAGGGCGAGAACTATGGCTACACCTTC.